These 9 T cell receptor beta chains were all obtained from the same sample, sequenced in a study of blood T cell repertoires in COVID-19. Repertoires were generated with immunoSEQ multiplex PCR, while TCRdb's copy carries only in-frame clones and drops some. The table lists about 200,000 clones, about 85% of them singletons. The specimen sequenced was PBMCs or T cells enriched from blood (not recorded which). The receptors here all came from a woman in her twenties or thirties who had recovered from COVID-19.

The chain recombines TRBV11-3 with TRBJ2-1; 13 nucleotides match TRBD2. Germline CDR1 reads SGHNT; CDR2 reads YENEEA. Trimming cost V 5 bases and J 8 bases; bases outside gene matches: 6. The CDR3 length is 15 residues. This CDR3 reads CASSPGLAGEHEQFF. DNA of the CDR3: TGTGCCAGCAGCCCCGGACTAGCGGGAGAACATGAGCAGTTCTTC.

This clone came up once. The CDR3 nucleotides read TGTGCCAGCAGCTTAGATAAGCCAGGGAACACTGAAGCTTTCTTT. It translates to CASSLDKPGNTEAFF. The chain recombines TRBV11-2 with TRBJ1-1; D is unresolved. With 0 bases removed from V and 1 base from J, the gap between germline ends came to 9 bases. Germline CDR1 and CDR2: SGHAT and FQNNGV. The CDR3 contains 15 residues.

The rearrangement links TRBV6-5 to TRBJ2-3, with 8 positions matching TRBD1. Unmatched junction bases numbered 7, after V lost 3 bases and J lost 5 bases. Germline lookup yields CDR1 MNHEY and CDR2 SVGAGI. This CDR3 contains 15 residues. CDR3 protein: CASSYGAGGVDTQYF. The DNA of the CDR3 is TGTGCCAGCAGTTATGGGGCAGGGGGCGTAGATACGCAGTATTTT.

The V and J genes are TRBV6-5 and TRBJ1-3; D unclear. The CDR3 covers 14 residues. CDR1 MNHEY and CDR2 SVGAGI come from the germline V gene. The V gene lost 6 bases and the J gene lost 4 bases, with 13 bases spanning the gap. The CDR3 DNA sequence: TGTGCCAGCAGACTCCTCGGTCCCGGAAACACCATATATTTT. It translates to CASRLLGPGNTIYF.

The J gene is TRBJ2-3, the V gene TRBV7-2; 7 bases match TRBD1. V was clipped by 2 bases and J by 6 bases; unmatched bases: 2. The CDR3 runs to 13 residues. Germline V CDR1 and CDR2: SGHTA, FQGNSA. The CDR3 bases are TGTGCCAGCAGCTTAAGGGGGCTGGATACGCAGTATTTT. Translated, it gives CASSLRGLDTQYF.

The V and J genes are TRBV29-1 and TRBJ2-1; D unclear. Germline V CDR1 and CDR2: SQVTM, ANQGSEA. CDR3 length equals 14 residues. V was cut by 3 bases and J by 9 bases, with 18 bases left in between. CDR3 nucleotides: TGCAGCGTTGACGGTCTCACCCGTAGCAGTGAGCAGTTCTTC. As protein: CSVDGLTRSSEQFF.

This sequence joins TRBV6-5 and TRBJ1-2, with D perhaps matching TRBD1 (5 bases). The CDR3 is 15 amino acids. V lost 0 bases and J lost 9, with 17 bases in between. The V gene's germline CDR1 is MNHEY and CDR2 SVGAGI. CDR3 region: CASSYSRWQGRRYTF. The CDR3 DNA sequence: TGTGCCAGCAGTTACTCGAGGTGGCAGGGAAGGCGCTACACCTTC.

The genes are TRBV7-9 and TRBJ2-1; no firm D call. Germline CDR1 is SEHNR and CDR2 is FQNEAQ (reference sequence). V lost 1 base and J lost 6, with 7 bases in between. The CDR3 covers 13 residues. The CDR3 DNA follows: TGTGCCAGCAGCTTAGAAACAGTCAATGAGCAGTTCTTC. Its translation is CASSLETVNEQFF.

In its sample, this clone was seen once. This sample includes further DNA sequences coding for the same CDR3. J is TRBJ1-2 and V is TRBV24-1; D possibly corresponds to TRBD1 (5 bases). The CDR3 is 11 amino acids. Germline V CDR1 and CDR2: KGHDR, SFDVKD. V was shortened by 0 bases and J by 11 bases, with 6 bases between the two germline ends. The CDR3: CATSDLAGYTF. The CDR3 DNA is TGTGCCACCAGTGATTTGGCAGGGTACACCTTC.